Below are 15 T cell receptor beta chains sequenced from a single sample in a study of tumor and adjacent non-tumor tissue in lung cancer. Three rounds of nested PCR, following a modified ARM-PCR protocol, produced the TCRbeta library. TCRdb called the multiplex PCR reads again in MiXCR, with one record for every CDR3 protein. Of roughly 75,000 distinct CDR3 sequences listed, around 77% are singletons. No cell sorting was done before RNA was extracted from the tissue. Sequencing was carried out using lung tumor tissue. Receptors originate from a woman aged 45-59 years with non-small cell lung cancer.

This clonotype was counted ten times or more. V usage is TRBV5-1 and J usage is TRBJ1-3; D is unclear. The germline V gene has CDR1 SGHRS and CDR2 YFSETQ. Trimming left V 0 bases short and J 2 bases short, with 12 bases between. This CDR3 is 16 amino acids long. In DNA form, the CDR3 reads TGCGCCAGCAGCTTGGATCCCGGGCTAACTGGAAACACCATATATTTT. Its translation is CASSLDPGLTGNTIYF. The full variable domain, in which reference TRBV5-1 and TRBJ1-3 provide the parts outside the CDR3, is KAGVTQTPRYLIKTRGQQVTLSCSPISGHRSVSWYQQTPGQGLQFLFEYFSETQRNKGNFPGRFSGRQFSNSRSEMNVSTLELGDSALYLCASSLDPGLTGNTIYFGEGSWLTVV.

In the case of this clonotype: One junction end disagrees with the germline gene, perhaps due to a read error. This chain uses TRBV4-2 with TRBJ2-5; D is possibly TRBD2 (5 bases). This CDR3 is built from 15 residues. CDR1 and CDR2 from the germline V gene are LGHNA and YNFKEQ. The CDR3: CVSSQVPGRQETQYF. CDR3 DNA: TGTGTCAGCAGCCAAGTTCCGGGAAGACAAGAGACCCAGTACTTC.

A word on this clonotype: Sequence at one end of the junction differs from germline and may be a read error. J is TRBJ2-3 and V is TRBV29-1, with D perhaps assigned TRBD1 or TRBD2 (5 bases each). Germline CDR1 reads SQVTM; CDR2 reads ANQGSEA. The CDR3 runs 14 residues. The CDR3 here is CSVAGAGAGDTQYF. In DNA form, the CDR3 reads TGCAGCGTTGCCGGGGCAGGAGCAGGTGATACGCAATATTTT.

As for this clonotype: An end of the junction does not agree with germline; a read error may underlie this. The chain is built from TRBV11-2 and TRBJ2-7; 7 bases are a match to TRBD2. CDR1 and CDR2 from the germline V gene are SGHAT and FQNNGV. The CDR3 loop spans 14 amino acids. The CDR3 sequence: CACSYGRPAYEQYF. The CDR3 coding sequence is TGCGCCTGCAGCTACGGGAGGCCCGCCTACGAGCAGTACTTC. The full variable domain, completed using reference TRBV11-2 and TRBJ2-7, is EAGVAQSPRYKIIEKRQSVAFWCNPISGHATLYWYQQILGQGPKLLIQFQNNGVVDDSQLPKDRFSAERLKGVDSTLKIQPAKLEDSAVYLCACSYGRPAYEQYFGPGTRLTVT.

Turning to this clonotype: Here the CDR3 omits its conserved ending phenylalanine or tryptophan, so a read error is the likely source. This chain links TRBV4-2 with TRBJ2-1; D tentatively fits TRBD1 or TRBD2 (5 bases each). Germline CDR1 is LGHNA and CDR2 is YNFKEQ. There are 14 residues in the CDR3. In DNA, the CDR3 is TGTGCCAGCAGCACCCGGGACCTTTACAATGGGCAGTTCTTA. This codes for CASSTRDLYNGQFL.

This clonotype was picked up many times. V is TRBV28 and J is TRBJ2-1; D perhaps matches TRBD2 (7 bases). With 2 bases removed from V and 7 bases from J, the gap between germline ends came to 12 bases. Germline lookup yields CDR1 MDHEN and CDR2 SYDVKM. The CDR3 is 14 amino acids. The CDR3 protein is CASSLGGALNEQFF. CDR3 in DNA: TGTGCCAGCAGTTTAGGGGGGGCGCTTAATGAGCAGTTCTTC.

This clonotype was detected once. A much bigger clone sits one base away, suggesting this may be a read error. This chain links TRBV5-6 with TRBJ2-7; D ambiguous. This CDR3 contains 11 residues. Germline-derived CDR1 and CDR2 are SGHDT and YYEEEE. V lost 0 bases and J 10 bases, leaving 8 bases between the germline ends. CDR3 sequence: CASSLGGSQYF. CDR3 in DNA: TGTGCCAGCAGCTTGGGAGGATCACAGTACTTC.

This clonotype was detected ten times or more. The chain carries TRBV28 and TRBJ1-5, with D hard to call. Germline V CDR1 and CDR2: MDHEN, SYDVKM. V lost 8 bases and J 4 bases, leaving 9 bases between the germline ends. This CDR3 is built from 12 residues. As DNA, the CDR3 is TGTGCCAGCCGAGGACCTAATCAGCCCCAGCATTTT. It specifies CASRGPNQPQHF.

With regard to this clonotype: A much more abundant neighbour one base away suggests this may be a read error. The chain carries TRBV12-3 or TRBV12-4 and TRBJ2-7; D remains unclear. This CDR3 has 13 residues. The CDR3 spells CSSSVGYPYEQYF. The CDR3, as DNA: TGTTCCAGCAGTGTAGGGTACCCCTACGAGCAGTACTTC.

The J gene is TRBJ2-2, the V gene TRBV20-1, with 7 bases that match TRBD1. Germline V gives CDR1 DFQATT, CDR2 SNEGSKA (reference sequence). The CDR3 totals 14 residues. V shed 7 bases and J 2 bases; nucleotides not matched to a gene: 7. CDR3 coding DNA: TGCAGTGTCCCCGGGACAGATAACACCGGGGAGCTGTTTTTT. Translating it yields CSVPGTDNTGELFF.

Concerning this clonotype itself: Since no conserved phenylalanine or tryptophan closes the CDR3, a read error is the likely cause. The V call is TRBV29-1, the J call TRBJ2-7, with 12 nucleotides matching TRBD2. The CDR3 is 15 residues long. Germline assignment: CDR1 SQVTM and CDR2 ANQGSEA. The CDR3 DNA reads as TGCGGCGCCCTTCGGACTAGCGGGATGGACTACGAGCAGTACTTA. Translated: CGALRTSGMDYEQYL.

Regarding this clonotype: This clone may be a read error of a much larger clone one base away. V and J are TRBV6-4 and TRBJ2-1, with D possibly matching TRBD1 (6 bases). This CDR3 contains 16 residues. The V gene's germline CDR1 is MRHNA and CDR2 SNTAGT. The CDR3 coding sequence is TGTGACAGCAGTGACTCAATTGGGACAACTAGCAATGAGCAGTTCTTC. Protein: CDSSDSIGTTSNEQFF.

This sequence joins TRBV6-1 and TRBJ2-7; the match to TRBD2 covers 8 bases. Germline V gene data show CDR1 as MNHNS and CDR2 as SASEGT. This CDR3 contains 13 residues. The CDR3 region is CVSSGLADYEQYF. For the CDR3, the DNA is TGTGTCTCCTCCGGACTAGCAGACTACGAGCAGTACTTC.

A note on this clonotype: The final CDR3 position lacks the conserved phenylalanine or tryptophan, pointing to a likely read error. The rearrangement uses TRBV4-1 and TRBJ2-2, with D perhaps matching TRBD2 (6 bases). Germline CDR1 reads MGHRA; CDR2 reads YSYEKL. Between the trimmed V and J ends, which lost 4 bases and 4 bases, there was a span of 16 bases. The CDR3 spans 16 residues. The CDR3 nucleotides are TGCGCCAGCAGCCGAACCTCCGCTAGCGCCACCGGGGAGCTGTTTTTG. It is translated as CASSRTSASATGELFL.

The V and J genes are TRBV11-1 and TRBJ2-7, with 8 bases aligning to TRBD1. The CDR3 loop spans 15 amino acids. Losses at the gene ends were 3 bases for V and 0 bases for J; bases not matched to a gene: 4. CDR1 and CDR2 (germline): SGHAT, FQDESV (reference sequence). The CDR3 bases are TGTGCCAGCAGCTTGACAGGGGCGTCCTCCTACGAGCAGTACTTC. This gives the protein CASSLTGASSYEQYF.